This T cell receptor (beta chain) was sequenced during a study of T cell responses to AZD1222 COVID-19 vaccine. The overall study: Timing groups of about 4 and about 12 weeks for second doses were pooled. Overall study findings and caveats: Clonal diversity may have been underestimated in mostly white British donors. Unmutated variant regions reportedly attract nearly half of all spike-specific TCRs.

The V segment lost 7 bases and the J segment 0 bases; nucleotides outside the gene matches: 5. This CDR3 is built from 15 residues. The V gene's germline CDR1 is WSHSY and CDR2 SAAADI. For this clone: Its antigen is not known.

Generated by immunoSEQ multiplex PCR, the TCRdb table keeps only in-frame clones and is missing some. The sample includes under 110,000 clones, roughly 87% seen only once; the top ten take more than 15%. This specimen consisted of peripheral blood, obtained on day 0 of AZD1222 vaccination. The chain links TRBV10-2 to TRBJ2-7; 11 nucleotides align to TRBD2. This clonotype was sampled from an adult in good health. CDR3: CASNPGLAVSYEQYF. CDR3 nucleotide sequence: TGCGCCAGCAACCCGGGACTAGCGGTCTCCTACGAGCAGTACTTC.